The 28 T cell receptor beta chains listed next were all sequenced from one sample in a study of T cell responses to AZD1222 COVID-19 vaccine. The data were produced by immunoSEQ multiplex PCR, yet TCRdb's version contains in-frame clones alone and is incomplete. The table lists around 150,000 clones, roughly 94% of them singletons. The specimen was peripheral blood, collected on day 0 of AZD1222 vaccination. The receptors stem from an adult in good health.

This chain links TRBV3-1 (or the pseudogene TRBV3-2) with TRBJ2-1, with a tentative D call TRBD2 (6 bases). In germline, CDR1 is LGHDT, CDR2 YNNKEL (reference sequence). V was cut by 0 bases and J by 3 bases, with 9 bases left in between. CDR3 length equals 15 residues. The CDR3 here is CASSQELAYYNEQFF. The CDR3 DNA is TGTGCCAGCAGCCAAGAACTAGCCTACTACAATGAGCAGTTCTTC.

V usage is TRBV15 and J usage is TRBJ2-1; D call uncertain. The ends were cut back, 0 bases at V and 10 bases at J, with 10 bases in the middle. The CDR3 is made up of 13 amino acids. The V gene's germline CDR1 is LNHNV and CDR2 YYDKDF (reference sequence). As DNA, the CDR3 is TGTGCCACCAGCAGAGATCAGGATAGCGAGCAGTTCTTC. Amino acid sequence: CATSRDQDSEQFF. Combining the CDR3 with reference TRBV15 and TRBJ2-1 gives the whole variable domain DAMVIQNPRYQVTQFGKPVTLSCSQTLNHNVMYWYQQKSSQAPKLLFHYYDKDFNNEADTPDNFQSRRPNTSFCFLDIRSPGLGDTAMYLCATSRDQDSEQFFGPGTRLTVL.

The CDR3: CASTSGRNEQFF. CDR3 nucleotides: TGTGCCAGCACCAGCGGGAGAAATGAGCAGTTCTTC. This rearrangement joins TRBV12-3 or TRBV12-4 to TRBJ2-1, with TRBD2 identical over 8 bases. With 7 bases clipped from V and 7 bases from J, the junction kept 3 bases outside the gene matches. CDR3 length: 12 residues.

V gene TRBV6-2 or TRBV6-3 combines with J gene TRBJ2-3; no definite D call. The ends were cut back, 2 bases at V and 2 bases at J, with 2 bases in the middle. This CDR3 has 12 amino acids. The germline V gene encodes CDR1 MNHEY and CDR2 SVGEGT. The CDR3 is CASSYPTDTQYF. CDR3 DNA: TGTGCCAGCAGTTACCCCACAGATACGCAGTATTTT.

The chain couples TRBV6-5 to TRBJ1-2; 7 nucleotides agree with TRBD1. The germline V gene has CDR1 MNHEY and CDR2 SVGAGI. The CDR3 totals 15 residues. The V and J ends lost 6 bases and 2 bases, in that order; junction bases with no gene match: 9. Here the CDR3 reads CASSPSGQTNYGYTF. CDR3 nucleotides: TGTGCCAGCAGCCCCTCGGGACAGACGAACTATGGCTACACCTTC.

The rearrangement joins TRBV27 to TRBJ2-1, with a tentative D call TRBD2 (7 bases). V was cut by 6 bases and J by 4 bases, with 19 bases left in between. This CDR3 comprises 16 residues. CDR1 is MNHEY, CDR2 SMNVEV, per germline (reference sequence). CDR3 region: CASSLLTGRGYNEQFF. In DNA form, the CDR3 reads TGTGCCAGCAGCCTTCTAACAGGGAGGGGGTACAATGAGCAGTTCTTC.

The chain links TRBV4-2 to TRBJ2-4; the match to TRBD2 covers 11 bases. J gave up 3 bases and V 3 bases, and 7 bases lay outside the gene matches. This CDR3 region has 17 residues. Germline-derived CDR1 and CDR2 are LGHNA and YNFKEQ. The CDR3 sequence: CASSHGTSGSGKNIQYF. The CDR3 coding sequence is TGTGCCAGCAGCCACGGTACTAGCGGGAGTGGCAAAAACATTCAGTACTTC.

The chain is built from TRBV27 and TRBJ2-4; D gene unclear. V shed 3 bases and J shed 5 bases, with 11 bases lying between them. In germline, CDR1 is MNHEY, CDR2 SMNVEV (reference sequence). The CDR3 is made up of 14 amino acids. CDR3 sequence reads: CASSFGRKENIQYF. DNA for the CDR3: TGTGCCAGCAGTTTCGGAAGGAAAGAAAACATTCAGTACTTC.

Only a few counts were recorded for this clone. The rearrangement uses TRBV27 and TRBJ2-7; D is undetermined. Germline lookup yields CDR1 MNHEY and CDR2 SMNVEV (reference sequence). V shed 4 bases and J shed 0 bases, with 16 bases lying between them. This CDR3 spans 16 amino acids. The CDR3 reads CASSSPDEVSSYEQYF. The CDR3 DNA reads TGTGCCAGCAGTTCCCCCGATGAGGTAAGCTCCTACGAGCAGTACTTC.

This clone has a single count. The chain recombines TRBV9 with TRBJ1-2; possibly TRBD1 for D (5 bases). Germline CDR1 is SGDLS and CDR2 is YYNGEE. V was cut by 4 bases and J by 2 bases, with 15 bases left in between. There are 15 residues in the CDR3. The CDR3 protein is CASSPGQFPNYGYTF. DNA for the CDR3: TGTGCCAGCAGCCCAGGACAATTCCCAAACTATGGCTACACCTTC.

This clone was observed once. The chain employs TRBV27 and TRBJ1-1; D is unclear. Deletions cut 6 bases from V and 3 bases from J, with 11 bases between. The CDR3 covers 13 residues. In germline, CDR1 is MNHEY, CDR2 SMNVEV (reference sequence). The CDR3 reads CASRIGEYTEAFF. The DNA for the CDR3 is TGTGCCAGCAGGATTGGGGAATACACTGAAGCTTTCTTT.

Remarks on this clone: The same CDR3 can be traced to other DNA sequences in this sample. The chain combines TRBV19 with TRBJ1-3, with D unclear. CDR3 size: 15 residues. V gave up 5 bases and J gave up 2 bases, with 13 bases separating them. Germline V gene lookup returns CDR1 LNHDA and CDR2 SQIVND (reference sequence). This CDR3 is CASSARRGPGNTIYF. CDR3 nucleotides: TGTGCCAGTAGTGCCCGGAGAGGGCCTGGAAACACCATATATTTT.

This chain joins TRBV28 and TRBJ2-7; D perhaps matches TRBD1 (5 bases). This CDR3 has 13 amino acids. V lost 6 bases and J lost 2, with 11 bases in between. Looked up from germline, CDR1 is MDHEN and CDR2 is SYDVKM. The CDR3 coding sequence is TGTGCCAGCAGCAAGGGGCCTCCCTACGAGCAGTACTTC. Its translation is CASSKGPPYEQYF.

The chain uses TRBV10-3 and TRBJ2-1; the D is unclear. Germline loops: CDR1 ENHRY, CDR2 SYGVKD. The CDR3 loop spans 12 amino acids. The V gene lost 2 bases and the J gene lost 8 bases, with 7 bases spanning the gap. The chain's CDR3 is CAISEGRDEQFF. The CDR3 region has the DNA TGTGCCATCAGTGAGGGCCGCGATGAGCAGTTCTTC.

This sequence joins TRBV2 and TRBJ2-1; D might be TRBD1 (5 bases). This CDR3 contains 14 residues. Per germline, CDR1 SNHLY and CDR2 FYNNEI. V lost 3 bases and J lost 9, with 15 bases in between. CDR3 protein: CASSEGLLQGEQFF. CDR3 bases: TGTGCCAGCAGTGAGGGCCTACTGCAGGGTGAGCAGTTCTTC.

V and J are TRBV6-1 and TRBJ2-7; D gene ambiguous. The CDR3 totals 14 residues. V gave up 1 base and J gave up 3 bases, with 10 bases separating them. In germline, CDR1 is MNHNS, CDR2 SASEGT. CDR3 residues: CASSEGGPNYEQYF. The CDR3 DNA sequence: TGTGCCAGCAGTGAAGGAGGTCCAAACTACGAGCAGTACTTC.

On this clone: The sample holds other DNA sequences that translate to the same CDR3. The rearrangement links TRBV12-3 or TRBV12-4 to TRBJ1-1; weak D call: TRBD1 (6 bases). The CDR3 spans 12 residues. Between the trimmed V and J ends, which lost 6 bases and 1 base, there was a span of 6 bases. The CDR3 DNA reads as TGTGCCAGCAGCAGGGGGAACACTGAAGCTTTCTTT. Translating it yields CASSRGNTEAFF.

V usage is TRBV5-4 and J usage is TRBJ2-7; tentatively, D is TRBD1 or TRBD2 (6 bases each). This CDR3 region has 12 residues. CDR1 is SGHNT and CDR2 is YYREEE in the germline V gene (reference sequence). V lost 10 bases and J lost 2, with 13 bases in between. CDR3 in DNA: TGTGCCTTTGAAGGGGGGCCCTACGAGCAGTACTTC. It encodes CAFEGGPYEQYF.

This clone was seen only once. This chain uses TRBV19 with TRBJ2-3; TRBD2 matches 7 bases. This CDR3 has 19 residues. V lost 0 bases to trimming and J lost 1 base; unmatched junction nucleotides: 13. CDR1 is LNHDA and CDR2 is SQIVND in the germline V gene (reference sequence). The CDR3 DNA is TGTGCCAGTAGTATAGACCCCCTGGGGCGCGGGAGTGGCACAGATACGCAGTATTTT. Protein product: CASSIDPLGRGSGTDTQYF. Filled out from reference TRBV19 and TRBJ2-3, the complete variable domain reads DGGITQSPKYLFRKEGQNVTLSCEQNLNHDAMYWYRQDPGQGLRLIYYSQIVNDFQKGDIAEGYSVSREKKESFPLTVTSAQKNPTAFYLCASSIDPLGRGSGTDTQYFGPGTRLTVL.

This clone came up once. The chain employs TRBV4-1 and TRBJ2-3; D may correspond to TRBD1 or TRBD2 (5 bases each). The CDR3 totals 16 residues. Germline values: CDR1 MGHRA, CDR2 YSYEKL. The V gene lost 3 bases and the J gene lost 6 bases, with 19 bases spanning the gap. Here the CDR3 reads CASSQRVGRVGDTQYF. The CDR3 DNA is TGCGCCAGCAGCCAGAGGGTAGGCAGGGTGGGGGATACGCAGTATTTT.

V gene TRBV6-5 combines with J gene TRBJ1-1, with D possibly matching TRBD1 (5 bases). Germline loops: CDR1 MNHEY, CDR2 SVGAGI. The CDR3 runs to 13 residues. V lost 7 bases, J lost 7 bases, and 16 bases lay in between. The CDR3 spells CASTAGTGGEAFF. The CDR3 coding sequence is TGTGCCAGCACCGCCGGGACGGGAGGTGAAGCTTTCTTT.

J is TRBJ1-1 and V is TRBV10-3, with D unresolved. V shed 6 bases and J shed 1 base, with 12 bases lying between them. The CDR3 contains 14 residues. Germline V gives CDR1 ENHRY, CDR2 SYGVKD. This CDR3 reads CAIRGSAQNTEAFF. DNA of the CDR3: TGTGCCATCAGGGGTAGCGCACAGAACACTGAAGCTTTCTTT.

CDR3 protein: CASSIGGPEAFF. CDR3 DNA: TGTGCCAGCTCAATAGGGGGGCCCGAAGCTTTCTTT. The V call is TRBV18, the J call TRBJ1-1, with D perhaps matching TRBD1 (6 bases). Deletions cut 5 bases from V and 8 bases from J, with 12 bases between. Germline V gives CDR1 KGHSH, CDR2 LQKENI. The CDR3 has 12 amino acids. The entire variable domain, with the rest obtained from reference TRBV18 and TRBJ1-1, is as follows: NAGVMQNPRHLVRRRGQEARLRCSPMKGHSHVYWYRQLPEEGLKFMVYLQKENIIDESGMPKERFSAEFPKEGPSILRIQQVVRGDSAAYFCASSIGGPEAFFGQGTRLTVV.

J is TRBJ2-7 and V is TRBV7-8; TRBD2 matches 13 bases. Germline values: CDR1 SGHVS, CDR2 FQNEAQ. Trimming took 1 base from V and 7 from J; bases not matched to a gene: 4. CDR3 length: 15 residues. The CDR3, as DNA: TGTGCCAGCAGCTTAGGACTAGCGGGAGGTCGGGAGCAGTACTTC. This gives the protein CASSLGLAGGREQYF. The full variable domain, in which reference TRBV7-8 and TRBJ2-7 provide the parts outside the CDR3, is GAGVSQSPRYKVAKRGQDVALRCDPISGHVSLFWYQQALGQGPEFLTYFQNEAQLDKSGLPSDRFFAERPEGSVSTLKIQRTQQEDSAVYLCASSLGLAGGREQYFGPGTRLTVT.

This rearrangement joins TRBV4-1 to TRBJ1-6; TRBD1 matches at 12 bases. The CDR3 sequence is 16 residues long. Germline CDR1 reads MGHRA; CDR2 reads YSYEKL. J gave up 10 bases and V 2 bases, and 6 bases lay outside the gene matches. Here the CDR3 reads CASSQMAGTGGSPLHF. The CDR3 nucleotides read TGCGCCAGCAGCCAAATGGCCGGGACAGGGGGCTCACCCCTCCACTTT.

The chain couples TRBV7-9 to TRBJ1-1; TRBD1 matches 10 bases. J lost 1 base, V lost 5 bases, and 4 bases had no gene match. The CDR3 sequence is 15 residues long. Germline CDR1 SEHNR, CDR2 FQNEAQ (reference sequence). In DNA, the CDR3 is TGTGCCAGCAGCCCGGGACAGGGGCAGAACACTGAAGCTTTCTTT. Its protein is CASSPGQGQNTEAFF.

The chain links TRBV28 to TRBJ1-2; D might be TRBD1 (6 bases). The CDR3 has 13 amino acids. Germline V gene sequence: CDR1 MDHEN, CDR2 SYDVKM. V was clipped by 10 bases and J by 4 bases, with 16 bases between them. This CDR3 reads CAITRQDLYGYTF. The CDR3 DNA sequence: TGTGCCATTACCCGACAGGACCTCTATGGCTACACCTTC.

The chain has TRBV20-1 and TRBJ1-6; no definite D call. Germline CDR1 DFQATT, CDR2 SNEGSKA (reference sequence). The V end was cut by 4 bases, the J end by 7 bases, with 17 bases between. The CDR3 loop spans 15 amino acids. CDR3 coding DNA: TGCAGTGCTAATGACTTTTCTGGCGGGAATTCACCCCTCCACTTT. It translates to CSANDFSGGNSPLHF.